This T cell receptor (beta chain) was documented in a study of blood T cell repertoires in COVID-19. Assay used: immunoSEQ multiplex PCR; TCRdb lists only in-frame clones, some missing. The sample lists more than 200,000 clones; around 86% were seen once. The CDR3 extends over 15 amino acids. CDR1 MDHEN and CDR2 SYDVKM come from the germline V gene. V shed 5 bases and J 4 bases; nucleotides not matched to a gene: 8. A Seattle source enrolled patients during active infection and followed them longitudinally. This chain links TRBV28 with TRBJ1-2; 9 bases line up with TRBD1. The TCR comes from a woman aged 45 to 65 with COVID-19, enrolled during active disease. Sequenced: peripheral blood. CDR3: CASSPTGGVSYGYTF. The CDR3 bases are TGTGCCAGCAGTCCTACAGGGGGCGTAAGCTATGGCTACACCTTC.